This record looks at one T cell receptor beta chain sequence and its context. Within 2 weeks before study entry, exposed participants met a COVID-19 case. This CDR3 has 14 residues. CDR1 and CDR2 from the germline V gene are SGHVS and FQNEAQ. V lost 6 bases to trimming and J lost 7 bases; unmatched junction nucleotides: 7. The entry originates in a study of blood T cell repertoires in COVID-19. Libraries were prepared by immunoSEQ multiplex PCR; TCRdb keeps only in-frame clonotypes and omits some of them. The sample records fewer than 350,000 clones, 88% being singletons. The rearrangement joins TRBV7-8 to TRBJ2-1, with 9 positions matching TRBD2. This clonotype originated in a woman in her twenties or thirties who had been exposed to COVID-19. Input material: PBMCs or T cells enriched from blood (not recorded which). CDR3 in amino acids: CASSEAGGWNEQFF. DNA for the CDR3: TGTGCCAGCAGTGAAGCGGGAGGATGGAATGAGCAGTTCTTC.